A single sample gave rise to the 18 T cell receptor beta chains below, sequenced in a study of identical twins. TCRdb reprocessed the 5' RACE reads with MiXCR, giving one entry per CDR3 protein. The sample consists of about 920,000 distinct CDR3 sequences, about 12% of them appearing once. This same sample was also taken into another study, of yellow fever vaccine responses in identical twins.

Sequenced sample: PBMCs. The origin of the receptors is a young woman in good health.

V gene TRBV7-9 combines with J gene TRBJ2-1; no reliable D call. The V and J ends lost 5 bases and 9 bases respectively, with 11 bases between them. The CDR3 has 12 amino acids. The germline gives CDR1 SEHNR, CDR2 FQNEAQ (reference sequence). The CDR3: CASSRDLVEQFF. The CDR3 bases are TGTGCCAGCAGCCGTGATTTAGTTGAGCAGTTCTTC. Together with reference TRBV7-9 and TRBJ2-1, the CDR3 gives the full variable domain: DTGVSQNPRHKITKRGQNVTFRCDPISEHNRLYWYRQTLGQGPEFLTYFQNEAQLEKSRLLSDRFSAERPKGSFSTLEIQRTEQGDSAMYLCASSRDLVEQFFGPGTRLTVL.

This clonotype was seen ten or more times. The CDR3 DNA reads TGCGCCAGCAGCCAACATACAGCAACTAATGAAAAACTGTTTTTT. It encodes CASSQHTATNEKLFF. The rearrangement joins TRBV4-1 to TRBJ1-4, with D hard to call. In germline, CDR1 is MGHRA, CDR2 YSYEKL. The CDR3 contains 15 residues. V dropped 2 bases and J dropped 0 bases, with 7 bases sitting between them.

This clonotype came up once. The chain recombines TRBV6-5 with TRBJ2-7, with 9 bases matching TRBD1. Trimming took 7 bases from V and 3 from J; bases not matched to a gene: 7. The germline CDR1 and CDR2 sequences are MNHEY and SVGAGI. CDR3 length equals 14 residues. The CDR3 DNA sequence: TGTGCCAGCAATTCCGGGACAGGGAACTACGAGCAGTACGTC. Amino acids: CASNSGTGNYEQYV.

The rearrangement links TRBV2 to TRBJ2-3; 8 bases are a match to TRBD2. The CDR3 extends over 14 amino acids. CDR1 SNHLY and CDR2 FYNNEI come from the germline V gene. V lost 7 bases, J lost 3 bases, and 6 bases stayed unmatched. The CDR3 DNA reads as TGTGCCAGCATGGATAGCGGGATTACAGATACGCAGTATTTT. It encodes CASMDSGITDTQYF.

The rearrangement joins TRBV15 to TRBJ2-1; the match to TRBD2 covers 7 bases. CDR1 is LNHNV and CDR2 is YYDKDF in the germline V gene (reference sequence). CDR3 length: 15 amino acids. V lost 0 bases and J lost 4; bases outside the gene matches: 3. The CDR3 bases are TGTGCCACCAGCAGAGATCCGGGAGGATACAATGAGCAGTTCTTC. Translation gives CATSRDPGGYNEQFF.

This clonotype occurred a few times. This chain connects TRBV27 to TRBJ2-1; D not certain. With 8 bases removed from V and 4 bases from J, the gap between germline ends came to 12 bases. Germline V CDR1 and CDR2: MNHEY, SMNVEV (reference sequence). This CDR3 is built from 13 residues. The CDR3 DNA is TGTGCCAGCCGAGGTTGGAGTTACAATGAGCAGTTCTTC. As protein: CASRGWSYNEQFF.

This sequence joins TRBV3-1 and TRBJ1-2; D may be TRBD1 (5 bases). Germline V CDR1 and CDR2: LGHDT, YNNKEL (reference sequence). CDR3 length: 14 amino acids. Between the trimmed V and J ends, which lost 0 bases and 4 bases, there was a span of 9 bases. Here the CDR3 DNA reads TGTGCCAGCAGCCAAGATATGGGGGTCTATGGCTACACCTTC. Translated, it gives CASSQDMGVYGYTF.

The chain couples TRBV28 to TRBJ2-1, with TRBD1 matching over 9 bases. Trimming took 3 bases from V and 1 from J; bases not matched to a gene: 10. The CDR3 is 18 residues long. Germline-derived CDR1 and CDR2 are MDHEN and SYDVKM. As DNA, the CDR3 is TGTGCCAGCAGTTTCTTAGGAGGAGGGACAGGGTCCTACAATGAGCAGTTCTTC. This encodes CASSFLGGGTGSYNEQFF.

Ten or more counts support this clonotype. The rearrangement links TRBV5-1 to TRBJ2-2; D possibly corresponds to TRBD2 (5 bases). The CDR3 runs 15 residues. The germline V gene has CDR1 SGHRS and CDR2 YFSETQ. The V end was cut by 2 bases, the J end by 6 bases, with 14 bases between. The CDR3 is CASSLSGNRAGELFF. In DNA form, the CDR3 reads TGCGCCAGCAGCTTAAGCGGAAATAGGGCCGGGGAGCTGTTTTTT.

This clonotype was counted at least ten times. V usage is TRBV5-1 and J usage is TRBJ2-3; possibly TRBD1 or TRBD2 for D (6 bases each). The V gene's germline CDR1 is SGHRS and CDR2 YFSETQ. V lost 3 bases and J 4 bases, leaving 15 bases between the germline ends. The CDR3 spans 15 residues. CDR3 DNA sequence: TGCGCCAGCAGCTCGGTGGGGGGCGGCCCAGATACGCAGTATTTT. Amino acids: CASSSVGGGPDTQYF.

The chain couples TRBV12-3 or TRBV12-4 to TRBJ1-4, with D unclear. This CDR3 has 11 amino acids. The ends were cut back, 2 bases at V and 11 bases at J, with 6 bases in the middle. This chain's CDR3 is CASSLLGKLFF. The CDR3 DNA is TGTGCCAGCAGTTTATTGGGGAAACTGTTTTTT.

This chain connects TRBV11-2 to TRBJ2-5; TRBD1 agrees at 7 bases. With 4 bases clipped from V and 4 bases from J, the junction kept 18 bases outside the gene matches. Germline CDR1 is SGHAT and CDR2 is FQNNGV. The CDR3 runs 18 residues. CDR3: CASSSLYRPGQQPETQYF. CDR3 coding DNA: TGTGCCAGCAGCTCCCTGTATCGGCCGGGACAGCAACCAGAGACCCAGTACTTC.

The chain carries TRBV5-6 and TRBJ2-7; D is undetermined. Germline values: CDR1 SGHDT, CDR2 YYEEEE. CDR3 length: 14 residues. The CDR3 DNA follows: TGTGCCATCAGCCCCGAGCTCGTAGACTACGAGCAGTACGTC. Its translation: CAISPELVDYEQYV.

This clonotype has ten or more counts. V gene TRBV28 combines with J gene TRBJ1-1; D is uncertain. CDR3 length equals 12 residues. Trimming pared 4 bases from V and 9 bases from J, leaving 12 bases between. Germline values: CDR1 MDHEN, CDR2 SYDVKM. DNA for the CDR3: TGTGCCAGCAGTTCTATTACGGGGAAAGCTTTCTTT. Translated: CASSSITGKAFF.

This clonotype was counted many times. The chain links TRBV14 to TRBJ2-1, with no clear D. This CDR3 comprises 12 residues. CDR1 SGHDN and CDR2 FVKESK come from the germline V gene. V lost 1 base and J 6 bases, leaving 4 bases between the germline ends. The CDR3 nucleotides are TGTGCCAGCAGCCAAGTAAGCAATGAGCAGTTCTTC. It specifies CASSQVSNEQFF.

This chain connects TRBV3-1 to TRBJ1-2, with 7 bases aligning to TRBD1. The CDR3 length is 17 residues. CDR1 is LGHDT, CDR2 YNNKEL, per germline (reference sequence). V lost 1 base, J lost 3 bases, and 11 bases stayed unmatched. CDR3 in amino acids: CASSQAPKTTGHYGYTF. CDR3 sequence (DNA): TGTGCCAGCAGCCAAGCCCCTAAGACGACAGGGCACTATGGCTACACCTTC. Based on the CDR3 plus reference TRBV3-1 and TRBJ1-2, the full variable domain is DTAVSQTPKYLVTQMGNDKSIKCEQNLGHDTMYWYKQDSKKFLKIMFSYNNKELIINETVPNRFSPKSPDKAHLNLHINSLELGDSAVYFCASSQAPKTTGHYGYTFGSGTRLTVV.

This clonotype has ten or more counts. This rearrangement joins TRBV7-9 to TRBJ2-7; D is possibly TRBD2 (5 bases). Germline V gene sequence: CDR1 SEHNR, CDR2 FQNEAQ (reference sequence). Trimming left V 5 bases short and J 2 bases short, with 16 bases between. The CDR3 covers 15 residues. CDR3 protein: CASSLTGSTAYEQYF. The CDR3 nucleotides read TGTGCCAGCAGCCTGACGGGGAGCACAGCCTACGAGCAGTACTTC.

This clonotype occurred many times. CDR3 residues: CASSSSGANVLTF. The CDR3 DNA sequence: TGTGCCAGTAGTTCCTCTGGGGCCAACGTCCTGACTTTC. V gene TRBV19 combines with J gene TRBJ2-6, with D unclear. The germline V and J ends were trimmed by 5 bases and 0 bases, with 2 bases remaining between them. The germline gives CDR1 LNHDA, CDR2 SQIVND (reference sequence). The CDR3 extends over 13 amino acids. The full variable domain, completed using reference TRBV19 and TRBJ2-6, is DGGITQSPKYLFRKEGQNVTLSCEQNLNHDAMYWYRQDPGQGLRLIYYSQIVNDFQKGDIAEGYSVSREKKESFPLTVTSAQKNPTAFYLCASSSSGANVLTFGAGSRLTVL.